This TCR beta chain comes out of a study of a mutant IDH1 vaccine in newly diagnosed glioma. Sequencing was performed with immunoSEQ multiplex PCR; in TCRdb, only in-frame clones are kept and a portion is missing. In the table there are about 98,000 clones, approximately 90% of which are singletons. This CDR3 region has 12 residues. CDR1 SGHRS and CDR2 YFSETQ come from the germline V gene. V was cut by 0 bases and J by 4 bases, with 3 bases left in between. Described time point: baseline, week 1 (first vaccination visit). The treatment denotes: pre-vaccination baseline after standard-of-care therapy. The material sequenced was PBMCs, taken from a glioma patient treated with radiotherapy, temozolomide or both. The rearrangement joins TRBV5-1 to TRBJ2-3; D gene unclear. The receptor comes from a woman aged 45-65 years with glioma. The CDR3: CASSLEADTQYF. The CDR3 coding sequence is TGCGCCAGCAGCTTGGAGGCAGATACGCAGTATTTT.